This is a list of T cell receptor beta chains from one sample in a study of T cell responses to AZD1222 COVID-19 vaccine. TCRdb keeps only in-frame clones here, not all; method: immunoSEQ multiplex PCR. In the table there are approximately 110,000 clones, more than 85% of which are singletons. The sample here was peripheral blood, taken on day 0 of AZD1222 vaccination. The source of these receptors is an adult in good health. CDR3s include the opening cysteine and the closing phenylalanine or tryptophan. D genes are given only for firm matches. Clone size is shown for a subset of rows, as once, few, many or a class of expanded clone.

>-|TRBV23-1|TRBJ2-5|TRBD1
TGCGCCAGCAGTCAAACCCCCAGGGGGCGCAGCCAAGAGACCCAGTACTTC
CASSQTPRGRSQETQYF
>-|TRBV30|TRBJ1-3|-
TGTGCCTGGAAGGCTTCCGGAAACACCATATATTTT
CAWKASGNTIYF
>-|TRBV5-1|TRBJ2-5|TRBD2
TGCGCCAGCAGCTTGGCGGGGGGGAACCAAGAGACCCAGTACTTC
CASSLAGGNQETQYF
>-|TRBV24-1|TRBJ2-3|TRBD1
TGTGCCACCAGTGAGCAGGGGGCCACAGATACGCAGTATTTT
CATSEQGATDTQYF
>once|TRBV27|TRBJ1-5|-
TGTGCCAGCAGTTTCTCAGGGGCTAGAAATCAGCCCCAGCATTTT
CASSFSGARNQPQHF
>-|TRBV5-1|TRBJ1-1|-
TGCGCCAGCAGCTTGGCCCCGACGGGGAACACTGAAGCTTTCTTT
CASSLAPTGNTEAFF
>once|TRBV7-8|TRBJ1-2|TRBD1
TGTGCCAGCAGCTTAGACGGACAGGGAGACTATGGCTACACCTTC
CASSLDGQGDYGYTF
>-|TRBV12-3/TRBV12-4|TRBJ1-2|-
TGTGCCAGCAGTTTTTCTTCTTATGGCTACACCTTC
CASSFSSYGYTF
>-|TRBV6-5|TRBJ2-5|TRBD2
TGTGCCAGCAGACCGGGACTAGCATCAGAGACCCAGTACTTC
CASRPGLASETQYF
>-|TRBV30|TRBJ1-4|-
TGTGCCTGGGGGACACCTCCAAATGGTGAAAAACTGTTTTTT
CAWGTPPNGEKLFF